The clone carrying this T cell receptor (beta chain) was seen many times. Its antigen remains unidentified. These data originate in a study of read filtering for tumor transcriptome and immune sequencing. General study points: Approximately 80% of IR-seq clonotypes had one read, totaling about 3.5% of reads; RNA-seq: approximately 73% and 42%.

Molecular barcoded adaptors covering alpha/delta and beta/gamma chains were used on about 390 ng RNA. Each CDR3 protein is one row after TCRdb ran MiXCR on the reads. The sample holds about 130,000 distinct CDR3 sequences; roughly 13% are singletons and the top ten take approximately 10%. This TCR derives from a donor aged 40 or older with multiple myeloma. Specimen: a population of CD138-negative cells sorted from bone marrow.

The CDR3 spells CAISERGGSNTEAFF. The CDR3 DNA follows: TGTGCCATCAGTGAGCGGGGGGGCTCAAACACTGAAGCTTTCTTT. The rearrangement links TRBV10-3 to TRBJ1-1, with D possibly TRBD1 on 6 matching bases. CDR3 size: 15 residues. Germline V gene lookup returns CDR1 ENHRY and CDR2 SYGVKD. Trimming took 2 bases from V and 2 from J, leaving 12 bases between them.